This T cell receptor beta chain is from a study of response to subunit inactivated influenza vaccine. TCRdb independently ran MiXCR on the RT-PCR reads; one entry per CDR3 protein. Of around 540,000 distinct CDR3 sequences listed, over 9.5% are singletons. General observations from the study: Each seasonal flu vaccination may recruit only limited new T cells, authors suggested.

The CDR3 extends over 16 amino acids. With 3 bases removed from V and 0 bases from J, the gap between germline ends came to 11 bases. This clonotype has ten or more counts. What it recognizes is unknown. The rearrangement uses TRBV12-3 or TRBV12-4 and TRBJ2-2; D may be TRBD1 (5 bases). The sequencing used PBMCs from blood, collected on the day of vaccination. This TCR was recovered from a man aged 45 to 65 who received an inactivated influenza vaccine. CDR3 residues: CASSFTTVTNTGELFF. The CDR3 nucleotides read TGTGCCAGCAGTTTTACGACAGTAACGAACACCGGGGAGCTGTTTTTT.